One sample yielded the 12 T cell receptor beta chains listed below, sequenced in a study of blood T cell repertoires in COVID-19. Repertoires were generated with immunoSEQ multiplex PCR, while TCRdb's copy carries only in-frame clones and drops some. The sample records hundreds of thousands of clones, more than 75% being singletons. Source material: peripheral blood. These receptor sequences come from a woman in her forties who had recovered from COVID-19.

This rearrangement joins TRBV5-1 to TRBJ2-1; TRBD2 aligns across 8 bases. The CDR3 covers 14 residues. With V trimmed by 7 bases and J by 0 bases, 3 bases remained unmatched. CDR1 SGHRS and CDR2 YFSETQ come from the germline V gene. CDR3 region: CASGLANSYNEQFF. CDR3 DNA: TGCGCCAGCGGACTAGCCAACTCCTACAATGAGCAGTTCTTC.

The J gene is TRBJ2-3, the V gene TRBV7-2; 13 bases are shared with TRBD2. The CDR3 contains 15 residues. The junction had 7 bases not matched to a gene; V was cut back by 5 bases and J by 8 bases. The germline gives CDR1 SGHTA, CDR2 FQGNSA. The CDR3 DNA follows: TGTGCCAGCAGCCCAGGACTAGCGGGAGTGGGTACGCAGTATTTT. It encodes CASSPGLAGVGTQYF.

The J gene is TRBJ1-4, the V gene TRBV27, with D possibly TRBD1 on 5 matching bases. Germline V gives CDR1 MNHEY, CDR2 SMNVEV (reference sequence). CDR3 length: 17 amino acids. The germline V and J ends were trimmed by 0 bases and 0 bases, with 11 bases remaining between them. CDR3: CASSLSIQAATNEKLFF. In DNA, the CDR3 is TGTGCCAGCAGTTTATCGATACAGGCGGCAACTAATGAAAAACTGTTTTTT.

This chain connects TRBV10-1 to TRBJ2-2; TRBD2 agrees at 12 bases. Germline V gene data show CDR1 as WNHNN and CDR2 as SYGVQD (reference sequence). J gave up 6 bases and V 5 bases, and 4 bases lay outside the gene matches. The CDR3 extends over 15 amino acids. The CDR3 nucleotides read TGCGCCAGCAGTCGACTAGCGGGAGACCCCGGGGAGCTGTTTTTT. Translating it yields CASSRLAGDPGELFF.

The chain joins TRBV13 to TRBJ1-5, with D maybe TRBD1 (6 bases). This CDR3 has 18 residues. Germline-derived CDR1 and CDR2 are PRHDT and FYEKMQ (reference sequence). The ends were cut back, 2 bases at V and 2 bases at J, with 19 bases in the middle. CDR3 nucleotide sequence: TGTGCCAGCAGCTTACACCCAAGCGGGGCAGGGGGCAATCAGCCCCAGCATTTT. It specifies CASSLHPSGAGGNQPQHF.

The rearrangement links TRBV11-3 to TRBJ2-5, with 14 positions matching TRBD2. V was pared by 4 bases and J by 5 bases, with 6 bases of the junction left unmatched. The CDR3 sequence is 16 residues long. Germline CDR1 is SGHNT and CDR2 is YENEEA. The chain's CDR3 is CASSYRLAGGGETQYF. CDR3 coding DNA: TGTGCCAGCAGCTACCGACTAGCGGGAGGGGGGGAGACCCAGTACTTC. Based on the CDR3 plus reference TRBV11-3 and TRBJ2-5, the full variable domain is EAGVVQSPRYKIIEKKQPVAFWCNPISGHNTLYWYLQNLGQGPELLIRYENEEAVDDSQLPKDRFSAERLKGVDSTLKIQPAELGDSAVYLCASSYRLAGGGETQYFGPGTRLLVL.

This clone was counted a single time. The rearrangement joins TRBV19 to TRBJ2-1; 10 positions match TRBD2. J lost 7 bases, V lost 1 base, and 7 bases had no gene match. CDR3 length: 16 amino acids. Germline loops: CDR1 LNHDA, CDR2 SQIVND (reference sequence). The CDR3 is CASSIVPAGGPNEQFF. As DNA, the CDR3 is TGTGCCAGTAGTATAGTTCCAGCGGGAGGGCCAAATGAGCAGTTCTTC.

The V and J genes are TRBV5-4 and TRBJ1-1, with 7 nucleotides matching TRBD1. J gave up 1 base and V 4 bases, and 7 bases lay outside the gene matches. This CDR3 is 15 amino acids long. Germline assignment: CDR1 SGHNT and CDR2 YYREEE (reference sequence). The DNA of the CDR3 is TGTGCCAGCAGCCGGGGCGACAGGGCGAACACTGAAGCTTTCTTT. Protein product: CASSRGDRANTEAFF. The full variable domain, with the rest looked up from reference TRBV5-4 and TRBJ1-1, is ETGVTQSPTHLIKTRGQQVTLRCSSQSGHNTVSWYQQALGQGPQFIFQYYREEENGRGNFPPRFSGLQFPNYSSELNVNALELDDSALYLCASSRGDRANTEAFFGQGTRLTVV.

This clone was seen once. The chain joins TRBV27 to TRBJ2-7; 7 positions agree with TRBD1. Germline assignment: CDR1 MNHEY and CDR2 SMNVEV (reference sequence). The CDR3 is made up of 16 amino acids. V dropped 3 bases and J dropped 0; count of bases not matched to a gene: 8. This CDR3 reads CASSFLGRDSSYEQYF. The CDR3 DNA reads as TGTGCCAGCAGTTTCCTTGGCCGGGACAGCTCCTACGAGCAGTACTTC.

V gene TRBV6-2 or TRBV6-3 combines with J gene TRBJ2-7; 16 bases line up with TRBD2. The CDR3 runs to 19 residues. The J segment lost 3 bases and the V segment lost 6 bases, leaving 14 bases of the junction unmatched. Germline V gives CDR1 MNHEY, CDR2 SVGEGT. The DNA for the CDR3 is TGTGCCAGCAGCCAAACCCCGGGACTAGCGGGAGGGCACTTCTACGAGCAGTACTTC. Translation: CASSQTPGLAGGHFYEQYF.

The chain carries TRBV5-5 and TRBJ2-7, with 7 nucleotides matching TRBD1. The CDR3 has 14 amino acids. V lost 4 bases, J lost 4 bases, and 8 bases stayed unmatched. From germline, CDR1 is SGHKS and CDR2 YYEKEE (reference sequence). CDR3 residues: CASSPPPGGYEQYF. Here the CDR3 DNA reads TGTGCCAGCAGCCCCCCCCCAGGGGGTTACGAGCAGTACTTC.

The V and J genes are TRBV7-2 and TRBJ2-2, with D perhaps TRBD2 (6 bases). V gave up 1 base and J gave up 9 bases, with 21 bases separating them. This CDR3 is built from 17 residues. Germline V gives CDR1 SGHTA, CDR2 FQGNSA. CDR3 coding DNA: TGTGCCAGCAGCTTAGAGGCCCGAGGCCGAGCGGGTAGGGAGCTGTTTTTT. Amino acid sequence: CASSLEARGRAGRELFF.